Reported below is one T cell receptor (beta chain). Its antigen remains unidentified. This record comes from a study of vaccination and CD4 T cells after COVID-19. Study-level information: Collection of post-COVID samples occurred a median about 98 days after diagnosis, spanning a range of 35 to 161.

Treatment meaning: roughly 11-day PBMC culture with coronavirus spike peptide pools or control peptides (ViraFEST assay). The CDR3 is 13 residues long. Deletions cut 5 bases from V and 1 base from J, with 6 bases between. The Oncomine TCR Beta short-read assay generated sequence data from the DNA of cultured CD4+ T cells. TCRdb re-analysed the PCR reads in MiXCR, keeping a single row per CDR3 protein. The data contain about 14,000 distinct CDR3 sequences, around 30% of them singletons. Sequenced here: CD4+ T cells from blood, cultured in vitro, sampled before SARS-CoV-2 vaccination. The TCR originated in a human donor who received a COVID-19 vaccine. The rearrangement uses TRBV12-3 or TRBV12-4 and TRBJ1-3, with no clear D. The CDR3 protein is CASSVESGNTIYF. The CDR3 DNA reads TGTGCCAGCAGTGTAGAGTCTGGAAACACCATATATTTT.